This T cell receptor (beta chain) stems from a study of post-analysis software for immune sequencing data. Study context: The courses of disease that were included comprised relapsing-remitting, secondary progressive and progressive-relapsing multiple sclerosis. Study observations and caveats: Batch-matched samples strongly co-clustered by F measure. The study found significantly lower normalized Chao1 diversity in multiple sclerosis patients than in controls. Higher frequency in patients than in controls was seen for several TRBV segments, with TRBV5-6, TRBV5-1 and TRBV20-1 among them.

Unique molecular identifiers were built into the TCR beta cDNA libraries. Out of about 0.9 to 11 million T cells, a few hundred thousand cDNA molecules were generated. A single record per CDR3 protein comes from TCRdb applying MiXCR to the PCR reads. The sample lists 600,000 to 750,000 distinct CDR3 sequences, 55% to 70% occurring once. The CDR3 extends over 14 amino acids. Germline V gene data show CDR1 as LGHNA and CDR2 as YSLEER. As for this clonotype: Its matching antigen is unknown.

The origin of this receptor is a girl aged 2 to 9 with multiple sclerosis. The chain carries TRBV4-3 and TRBJ2-1, with TRBD1 identical over 7 bases. Matching the DNA end better, TRBJ2-7 makes the J call doubtful. The sequenced sample consisted of blood. The CDR3 sequence: CASSHRGPYNEQYF. The CDR3 DNA follows: TGCGCCAGCAGTCACAGGGGCCCCTACAATGAGCAGTACTTC.